This TCR beta chain was sequenced in a study of long-term antiretroviral therapy in people with HIV. Losses at the gene ends were 1 base for V and 0 bases for J; bases not matched to a gene: 5. CDR3 size: 17 residues. Looked up from germline, CDR1 is SGHRS and CDR2 is YFSETQ. It was version v3.0 of the immunoSEQ assay that was run at survey level. Data came from immunoSEQ multiplex PCR; TCRdb stores just in-frame clones and leaves some out. The table includes approximately 10,000 clones, 70% to 75% detected once. V usage is TRBV5-1 and J usage is TRBJ2-1; 9 nucleotides agree with TRBD2. This clonotype originated in a man between 35 and 55 years old with HIV. This specimen was unsorted PBMCs, taken around 3.1 years before starting antiretroviral therapy. CDR3 in DNA: TGCGCCAGCAGCTTGCAGCGGGAGGCTGCCTCCTACAATGAGCAGTTCTTC. It codes for CASSLQREAASYNEQFF.